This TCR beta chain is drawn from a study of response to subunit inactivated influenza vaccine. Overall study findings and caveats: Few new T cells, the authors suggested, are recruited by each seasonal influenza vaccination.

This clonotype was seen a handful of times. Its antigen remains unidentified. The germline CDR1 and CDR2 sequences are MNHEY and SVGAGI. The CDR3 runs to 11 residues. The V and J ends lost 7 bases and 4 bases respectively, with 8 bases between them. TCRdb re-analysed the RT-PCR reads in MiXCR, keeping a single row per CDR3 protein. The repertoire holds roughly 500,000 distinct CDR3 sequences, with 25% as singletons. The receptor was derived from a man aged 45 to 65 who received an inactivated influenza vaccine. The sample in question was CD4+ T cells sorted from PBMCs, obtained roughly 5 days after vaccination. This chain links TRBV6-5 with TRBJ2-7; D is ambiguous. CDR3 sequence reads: CASTSRYEQYF. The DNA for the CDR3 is TGTGCCAGCACCTCCCGTTACGAGCAGTACTTC.